Sequencing of this T cell receptor beta chain was carried out in a study of CD8 T cells in ankylosing spondylitis. V lost 3 bases to trimming and J lost 3 bases; unmatched junction nucleotides: 9. This CDR3 region has 16 residues. Quantitative molecular-barcoded 5'-RACE generated the TCR beta libraries. TCRdb reanalysed the 5' RACE reads using MiXCR and keeps one entry per CDR3 protein. The data show 200,000 to 250,000 distinct CDR3 sequences, 9.5% to 12% seen once. General study points: CD8+ disease-linked clones were present at relatively low frequencies in blood. Made up of fewer than 10 highly homologous variants, a TCR beta motif appeared characteristic of ankylosing spondylitis blood. Significant enrichment of disease-linked clones was reported in matched ankylosing spondylitis synovial fluid.

At least ten counts were recorded for this clonotype. Its antigen is not known. The sequencing sample was made of blood, either unsorted or a sorted T cell fraction (not recorded which). This sequence originates from a male donor with ankylosing spondylitis or in good health (not recorded which). The genes are TRBV12-3 or TRBV12-4 and TRBJ2-5; 8 bases match TRBD2. Here the CDR3 reads CASSFGFGGAEETQYF. In nucleotides, the CDR3 is TGTGCCAGCAGTTTCGGGTTCGGGGGGGCCGAAGAGACCCAGTACTTC.